These 30 T cell receptor beta chains came from one sample sequenced in a study of blood T cells in healthy people across ages. Through a sample-barcoded 5' primer and a J-beta primer mix, a second PCR was run for roughly 6 to 11 cycles. MiXCR, run by TCRdb on the 5' RACE reads, gives a single entry per CDR3 protein. The table has some 750,000 distinct CDR3 sequences, 20% to 25% seen once. What was sequenced was blood. The receptors were sampled from a man aged 65-85 years in good health.

The chain couples TRBV29-1 to TRBJ1-4; D call uncertain. V dropped 4 bases and J dropped 3 bases, with 9 bases sitting between them. Germline assignment: CDR1 SQVTM and CDR2 ANQGSEA. This CDR3 has 13 amino acids. CDR3 in DNA: TGCAGCGTTGCCCTGGCCCCTAATGAAAAACTGTTTTTT. This gives the protein CSVALAPNEKLFF. Complete variable domain (other parts from reference TRBV29-1 and TRBJ1-4): SAVISQKPSRDICQRGTSLTIQCQVDSQVTMMFWYRQQPGQSLTLIATANQGSEATYESGFVIDKFPISRPNLTFSTLTVSNMSPEDSSIYLCSVALAPNEKLFFGSGTQLSVL.

The J gene is TRBJ1-2, the V gene TRBV6-1; D might be TRBD1 (6 bases). The CDR3 covers 15 residues. Germline lookup yields CDR1 MNHNS and CDR2 SASEGT. The V and J ends lost 11 bases and 3 bases respectively, with 22 bases between them. As DNA, the CDR3 is TGTGCCGTGTTCGAGCCCGGGCGACAGGACTATGGCTACACCTTC. Protein product: CAVFEPGRQDYGYTF.

V and J are TRBV5-1 and TRBJ2-1; D not certain. Germline V lookup: CDR1 SGHRS, CDR2 YFSETQ. The CDR3 extends over 15 amino acids. Between the trimmed V and J ends, which lost 2 bases and 8 bases, there was a span of 17 bases. The CDR3 nucleotides are TGCGCCAGCAGCTTAGGAGCGCGGCTTGGAGATGAGCAGTTCTTC. It specifies CASSLGARLGDEQFF.

The rearrangement joins TRBV12-3 or TRBV12-4 to TRBJ1-1; TRBD1 might be the D (5 bases). This CDR3 is 17 amino acids long. V lost 4 bases to trimming and J lost 4 bases, with 22 bases between them. The CDR3 here is CASSSKNAGRLGTEAFF. The CDR3 DNA is TGTGCCAGCAGTTCTAAAAATGCAGGGCGTCTTGGCACTGAAGCTTTCTTT.

A word on this clonotype: Relative to the germline gene, one junction end is altered; a read error may explain this. The chain recombines TRBV28 with TRBJ1-1; 8 nucleotides agree with TRBD1. Looked up from germline, CDR1 is MDHEN and CDR2 is SYDVKM. This CDR3 contains 15 residues. CDR3 residues: CASRQWTGPNTEVFF. The CDR3 DNA reads TGTGCCAGCAGACAGTGGACAGGGCCGAACACTGAAGTTTTCTTT.

This clonotype was detected a few times. The chain recombines TRBV14 with TRBJ2-1; D is ambiguous. Trimming took 1 base from V and 7 from J, leaving 14 bases between them. The CDR3 sequence is 15 residues long. The germline V gene has CDR1 SGHDN and CDR2 FVKESK. As DNA, the CDR3 is TGTGCCAGCAGCCAAGGGAAGGGATTTGGGAATGAGCAGTTCTTC. Translated, it gives CASSQGKGFGNEQFF.

The chain has TRBV6-2 or TRBV6-3 and TRBJ2-5, with TRBD2 matching 10 bases. The germline V gene encodes CDR1 MNHEY and CDR2 SVGEGT. Trimming at V came to 2 bases and at J to 1 base, leaving 7 bases not matched to a gene. The CDR3 sequence is 17 residues long. CDR3 nucleotides: TGTGCCAGCAGTTACCCACTAGCGGGGCTTCCCCAAGAGACCCAGTACTTC. Residues: CASSYPLAGLPQETQYF.

The genes are TRBV27 and TRBJ1-1; D is uncertain. The CDR3 contains 14 residues. V was pared by 6 bases and J by 4 bases, with 15 bases between. Germline V gene lookup returns CDR1 MNHEY and CDR2 SMNVEV (reference sequence). As DNA, the CDR3 is TGTGCCAGCAGAATAGTAGGGTCGGGCACTGAAGCTTTCTTT. Its translation is CASRIVGSGTEAFF.

Ten or more counts support this clonotype. V is TRBV7-3 and J is TRBJ2-1; D might be TRBD2 (6 bases). V lost 2 bases to trimming and J lost 7 bases, with 15 bases between them. Germline CDR1 is SGHTA and CDR2 is FQGTGA. The CDR3 extends over 15 amino acids. The CDR3 spells CASSLVLAGKNEQFF. Here the CDR3 DNA reads TGTGCCAGCAGCTTAGTACTGGCGGGGAAGAATGAGCAGTTCTTC.

J is TRBJ2-5 and V is TRBV21-1; TRBD1 is the table's D call and was not checked against the DNA. The J call is in doubt because the DNA end fits TRBJ2-1 better. TRBV21-1 is termed a pseudogene. The CDR3 has 18 amino acids. The CDR3 sequence is CASKFWGGIGLENNEQFF. CDR3 sequence (DNA): TGTGCCAGCAAGTTCTGGGGCGGGATCGGGCTCGAAAACAATGAGCAGTTCTTC.

CDR3 bases: TGTGCCAGCAGCTTGTCCCTGACCCACTCTGGGGCCAACGTCCTGACTTTC. Encoded protein: CASSLSLTHSGANVLTF. V is TRBV7-2 and J is TRBJ2-6; D call uncertain. Germline loops: CDR1 SGHTA, CDR2 FQGNSA. The CDR3 length is 17 residues. Trimming removed 3 bases from V and 0 bases from J, with 12 bases in between.

The table lists this clonotype with a few counts. The chain employs TRBV10-3 and TRBJ1-2, with TRBD1 matching 7 bases. Germline V gene lookup returns CDR1 ENHRY and CDR2 SYGVKD. V gave up 3 bases and J gave up 4 bases; unmatched junction bases: 5. This CDR3 region has 14 residues. The CDR3 DNA reads as TGTGCCATCAGTGACGAGGGGGCGGGCTATGGCTACACCTTC. Protein product: CAISDEGAGYGYTF.

The chain joins TRBV20-1 to TRBJ2-3; D uncertain. V dropped 6 bases and J dropped 4 bases, with 20 bases sitting between them. The CDR3 totals 15 residues. Germline V gene data show CDR1 as DFQATT and CDR2 as SNEGSKA (reference sequence). The CDR3 loop is CSAITRAGLSDTQYF. In nucleotides, the CDR3 is TGCAGTGCCATAACTCGGGCTGGGTTGTCAGATACGCAGTATTTT.

J is TRBJ1-6 and V is TRBV7-6; 7 bases agree with TRBD1. The CDR3 consists of 19 residues. V was clipped by 0 bases and J by 6 bases; unmatched bases: 14. CDR1 and CDR2 from the germline V gene are SGHVS and FNYEAQ. The CDR3 here is CASSLAPPGGGVGNSPLHF. The CDR3 region has the DNA TGTGCCAGCAGCTTAGCTCCCCCCGGAGGGGGCGTAGGTAATTCACCCCTCCACTTT.

This clonotype appeared a single time. This chain links TRBV5-5 with TRBJ2-3, with 12 bases lining up with TRBD2. The J segment lost 4 bases and the V segment lost 4 bases, leaving 7 bases of the junction unmatched. This CDR3 has 16 residues. Per germline, CDR1 SGHKS and CDR2 YYEKEE (reference sequence). CDR3 nucleotides: TGTGCCAGCAGCACCGGACTAGCGGGACGCTCAGATACGCAGTATTTT. It encodes CASSTGLAGRSDTQYF.

This clonotype was seen many times. This rearrangement joins TRBV30 to TRBJ2-5, with TRBD2 as a possible D gene (5 bases). CDR1 and CDR2 from the germline V gene are GTSNPN and SVGIG (reference sequence). V was cut by 0 bases and J by 5 bases, with 13 bases left in between. The CDR3 sequence is 14 residues long. Written as DNA, the CDR3 is TGTGCCTGGAGTGTACACTCCGGGGTGGAGACCCAGTACTTC. Its translation is CAWSVHSGVETQYF.

This clonotype came up a few times. The chain carries TRBV6-2 or TRBV6-3 and TRBJ1-1, with D tentatively TRBD1 (5 bases). This CDR3 has 16 amino acids. The germline V gene encodes CDR1 MNHEY and CDR2 SVGEGT. V lost 4 bases, J lost 3 bases, and 18 bases lay in between. In nucleotides, the CDR3 is TGTGCCAGCAGTTTTTTGAAGGGGAGAGCGCACACTGAAGCTTTCTTT. It encodes CASSFLKGRAHTEAFF.

The genes are TRBV20-1 and TRBJ2-1; 12 bases match TRBD2. CDR1 DFQATT and CDR2 SNEGSKA come from the germline V gene (reference sequence). Germline trimming cut 5 bases from V and 8 bases from J; bases unmatched to any gene: 7. CDR3 length equals 14 residues. The CDR3 protein is CSAPTSGRGDEQFF. The CDR3 DNA reads TGCAGTGCTCCGACTAGCGGGAGAGGGGATGAGCAGTTCTTC.

The chain's CDR3 is CASSYGTGTHEQFF. The CDR3 coding sequence is TGTGCCAGCAGTTACGGAACCGGGACGCATGAGCAGTTCTTC. J is TRBJ2-1 and V is TRBV6-2 or TRBV6-3; perhaps D is TRBD1 or TRBD2 (5 bases each). Germline-derived CDR1 and CDR2 are MNHEY and SVGEGT. V was pared by 2 bases and J by 8 bases, with 13 bases between. The CDR3 extends over 14 amino acids.

The chain links TRBV7-8 to TRBJ2-3, with D perhaps matching TRBD2 (6 bases). The CDR3 is 16 amino acids. Germline V lookup: CDR1 SGHVS, CDR2 FQNEAQ. Between the trimmed V and J ends, which lost 0 bases and 5 bases, there was a span of 15 bases. CDR3 sequence reads: CASSLALGDWQDTQYF. In DNA, the CDR3 is TGTGCCAGCAGCTTAGCGTTAGGGGACTGGCAAGATACGCAGTATTTT.

J is TRBJ2-1 and V is TRBV28; D uncertain. The CDR3 is 15 residues long. Germline lookup yields CDR1 MDHEN and CDR2 SYDVKM. The V gene lost 3 bases and the J gene lost 0 bases, with 9 bases spanning the gap. CDR3 bases: TGTGCCAGCAGTTTCTTAGGGAACTCCTACAATGAGCAGTTCTTC. Its translation is CASSFLGNSYNEQFF.

V usage is TRBV12-3 or TRBV12-4 and J usage is TRBJ1-2, with 7 bases matching TRBD1. V lost 5 bases and J lost 5; bases outside the gene matches: 14. The CDR3 consists of 16 residues. The DNA for the CDR3 is TGTGCCAGCAGTGCCTCGCGGACAGGCTGGGGGTATGGCTACACCTTC. Translating gives CASSASRTGWGYGYTF.

The chain has TRBV5-5 and TRBJ1-5; D remains ambiguous. V dropped 7 bases and J dropped 5 bases, with 10 bases sitting between them. CDR1 is SGHKS, CDR2 YYEKEE, per germline (reference sequence). This CDR3 spans 12 amino acids. The CDR3 DNA reads TGTGCCAGCGGGCCTCCTGATCAGCCCCAGCATTTT. Amino acids: CASGPPDQPQHF.

The rearrangement uses TRBV20-1 and TRBJ2-7; 10 bases are a match to TRBD1. CDR1 is DFQATT and CDR2 is SNEGSKA in the germline V gene (reference sequence). The V and J ends lost 1 base and 2 bases, in that order; junction bases with no gene match: 2. The CDR3 has 14 residues. The CDR3 DNA sequence: TGCAGTGCTAGAGCTGACAGGGGGCCCTACGAGCAGTACTTC. Residues: CSARADRGPYEQYF.

This clonotype appeared once. The chain links TRBV11-3 to TRBJ2-5; TRBD2 matches at 7 bases. The better agreement between TRBJ2-7 and the DNA end casts doubt on the J call. The CDR3 contains 13 residues. Per germline, CDR1 SGHNT and CDR2 YENEEA. CDR3 nucleotide sequence: TGTGCCAGCAGCTTAATGGGGGGGACCGAGCAGTACGTC. It specifies CASSLMGGTEQYV.

The chain links TRBV21-1 to TRBJ1-6; TRBD1, the D gene given by the table, was not confirmed from the DNA. TRBV21-1 is recorded as a pseudogene. CDR3 length: 21 amino acids. Here the CDR3 reads CASSHGTGADSAFSYNSPLHF. CDR3 bases: TGTGCCAGCAGCCACGGGACAGGGGCGGACTCCGCATTCTCCTATAATTCACCCCTCCACTTT.

This clonotype was counted a few times. The chain employs TRBV12-5 and TRBJ2-5; tentatively, D is TRBD1 (6 bases). Germline V CDR1 and CDR2: LGHNT, FRNRAP. V shed 4 bases and J shed 3 bases, with 12 bases lying between them. The CDR3 has 14 residues. The CDR3 here is CASGSRTVEETQYF. As DNA, the CDR3 is TGTGCTAGTGGTTCACGGACAGTAGAAGAGACCCAGTACTTC.

This rearrangement joins TRBV4-2 to TRBJ2-4, with 10 bases matching TRBD2. With 3 bases clipped from V and 15 bases from J, the junction kept 11 bases outside the gene matches. The CDR3 totals 14 residues. Germline V gives CDR1 LGHNA, CDR2 YNFKEQ. The CDR3 bases are TGTGCCAGCAGCCAGGAAGTGGGACTAGCGTGGTTGTACTTC. Its protein product is CASSQEVGLAWLYF.

This clonotype was detected ten times or more. The V call is TRBV12-3 or TRBV12-4, the J call TRBJ1-4, with TRBD1 matching over 8 bases. V gave up 2 bases and J gave up 8 bases; unmatched junction bases: 7. CDR3 size: 15 residues. The CDR3 sequence: CASSLTGTGAEKLFF. The DNA for the CDR3 is TGTGCCAGCAGTTTAACGGGGACAGGAGCCGAAAAACTGTTTTTT.

The V call is TRBV6-6, the J call TRBJ2-1; D unresolved. The end of the DNA fits TRBJ2-7 better, so the J call may be wrong. The CDR3 totals 13 residues. The germline gives CDR1 MNHNY, CDR2 SVGAGI (reference sequence). The CDR3 is CASSFGTSYEQYV. The DNA of the CDR3 is TGTGCCAGCAGTTTTGGAACCTCCTACGAGCAGTACGTC.